The present TCR beta chain was sequenced within a study of T cell responses to AZD1222 COVID-19 vaccine. Findings and caveats of the study: The sample set comprised mostly white British donors with more females, and clonal diversity was possibly underestimated. Spike-specific TCR repertoires showed rising breadth and depth after two AZD1222 doses.

Here immunoSEQ multiplex PCR was the method, and the copy in TCRdb shows in-frame clones only, minus some. The sample carries around 130,000 clones, nearly 95% recorded once. V shed 5 bases and J shed 8 bases, with 18 bases lying between them. This CDR3 comprises 13 residues. The germline V gene has CDR1 SQVTM and CDR2 ANQGSEA. Comment on this clone: Antigen specificity is unknown.

The clonotype comes from an adult in good health. The rearrangement joins TRBV29-1 to TRBJ1-1; D ambiguous. Sequencing used peripheral blood, obtained on day 0 of AZD1222 vaccination. The CDR3 here is CSVKVSLPLEAFF. The CDR3 DNA reads TGCAGCGTTAAGGTTAGTCTTCCCTTGGAAGCTTTCTTT.